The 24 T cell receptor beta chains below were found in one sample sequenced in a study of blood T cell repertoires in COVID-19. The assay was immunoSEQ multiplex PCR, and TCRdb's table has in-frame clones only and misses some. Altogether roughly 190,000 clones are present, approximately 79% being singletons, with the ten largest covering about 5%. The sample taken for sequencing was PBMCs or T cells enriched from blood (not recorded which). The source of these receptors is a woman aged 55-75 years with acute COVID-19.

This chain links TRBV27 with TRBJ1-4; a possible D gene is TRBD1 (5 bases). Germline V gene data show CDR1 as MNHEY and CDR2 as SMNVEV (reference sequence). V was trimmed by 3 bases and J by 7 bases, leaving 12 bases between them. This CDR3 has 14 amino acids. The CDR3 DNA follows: TGTGCCAGCAGTTTCCGCAGGGTCGGTGAAAAACTGTTTTTT. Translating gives CASSFRRVGEKLFF.

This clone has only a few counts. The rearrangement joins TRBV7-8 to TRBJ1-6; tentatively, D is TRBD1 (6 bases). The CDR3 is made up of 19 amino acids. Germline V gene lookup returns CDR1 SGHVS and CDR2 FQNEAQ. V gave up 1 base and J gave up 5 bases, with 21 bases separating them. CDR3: CASSLVDSFGGRDNSPLHF. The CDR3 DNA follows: TGTGCCAGCAGCTTAGTTGATTCGTTTGGGGGCCGGGATAATTCACCCCTCCACTTT.

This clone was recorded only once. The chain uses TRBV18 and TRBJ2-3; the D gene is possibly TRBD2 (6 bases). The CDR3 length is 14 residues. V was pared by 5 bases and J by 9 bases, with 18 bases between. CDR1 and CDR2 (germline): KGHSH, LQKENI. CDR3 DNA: TGTGCCAGCTCATTAGGGACTGACGGGGACACGCAGTATTTT. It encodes CASSLGTDGDTQYF.

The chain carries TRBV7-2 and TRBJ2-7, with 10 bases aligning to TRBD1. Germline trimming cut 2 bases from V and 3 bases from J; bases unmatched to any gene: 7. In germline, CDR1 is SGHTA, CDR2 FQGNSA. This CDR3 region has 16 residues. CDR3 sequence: CASSLRTGGGSYEQYF. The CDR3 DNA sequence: TGTGCCAGCAGCTTAAGGACAGGGGGTGGTAGCTACGAGCAGTACTTC. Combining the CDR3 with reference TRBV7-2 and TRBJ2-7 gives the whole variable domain GAGVSQSPSNKVTEKGKDVELRCDPISGHTALYWYRQSLGQGLEFLIYFQGNSAPDKSGLPSDRFSAERTGGSVSTLTIQRTQQEDSAVYLCASSLRTGGGSYEQYFGPGTRLTVT.

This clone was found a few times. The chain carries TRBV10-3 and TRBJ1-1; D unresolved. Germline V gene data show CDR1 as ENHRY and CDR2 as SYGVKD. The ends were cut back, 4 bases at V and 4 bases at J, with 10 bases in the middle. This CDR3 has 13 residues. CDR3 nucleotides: TGTGCCATCAGTGGTCTAGCAGGCACTGAAGCTTTCTTT. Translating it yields CAISGLAGTEAFF.

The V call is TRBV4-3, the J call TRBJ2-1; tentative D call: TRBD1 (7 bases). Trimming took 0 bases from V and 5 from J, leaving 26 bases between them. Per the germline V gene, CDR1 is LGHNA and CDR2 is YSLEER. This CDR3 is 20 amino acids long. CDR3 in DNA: TGCGCCAGCAGCCAAGAGGGAAGGAGGGGGCGCCTGGGTCACCACAATGAGCAGTTCTTC. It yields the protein CASSQEGRRGRLGHHNEQFF.

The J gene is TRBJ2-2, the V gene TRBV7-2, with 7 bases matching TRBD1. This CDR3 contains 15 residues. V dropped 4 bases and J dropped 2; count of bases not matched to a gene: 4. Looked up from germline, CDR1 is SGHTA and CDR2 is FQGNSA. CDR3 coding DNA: TGTGCCAGCAGCTGGAGAGGGGGCAACACCGGGGAGCTGTTTTTT. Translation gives CASSWRGGNTGELFF.

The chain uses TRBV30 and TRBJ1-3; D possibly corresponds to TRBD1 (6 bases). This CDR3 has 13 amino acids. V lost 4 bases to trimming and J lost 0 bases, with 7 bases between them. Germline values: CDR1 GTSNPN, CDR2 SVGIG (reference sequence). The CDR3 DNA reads TGTGCCTGGACAGGGGCCTCTGGAAACACCATATATTTT. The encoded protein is CAWTGASGNTIYF.

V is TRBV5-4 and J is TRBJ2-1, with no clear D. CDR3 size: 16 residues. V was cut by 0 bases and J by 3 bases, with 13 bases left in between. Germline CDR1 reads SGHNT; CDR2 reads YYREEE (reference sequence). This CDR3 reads CASSLGLEHYYNEQFF. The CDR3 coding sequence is TGTGCCAGCAGCTTGGGTCTCGAACACTACTACAATGAGCAGTTCTTC.

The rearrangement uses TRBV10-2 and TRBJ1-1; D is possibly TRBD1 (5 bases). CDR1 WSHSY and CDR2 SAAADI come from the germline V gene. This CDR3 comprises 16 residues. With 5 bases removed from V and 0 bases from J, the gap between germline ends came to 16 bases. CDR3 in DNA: TGCGCCAGCAGTTTATCCAGACAGTCCATGAACACTGAAGCTTTCTTT. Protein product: CASSLSRQSMNTEAFF.

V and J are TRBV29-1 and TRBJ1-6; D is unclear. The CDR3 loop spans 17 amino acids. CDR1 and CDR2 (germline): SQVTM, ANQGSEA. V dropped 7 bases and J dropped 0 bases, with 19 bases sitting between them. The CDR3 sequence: CSGFGRPVSSYNSPLHF. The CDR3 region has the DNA TGCAGCGGGTTTGGGAGGCCCGTTAGCTCCTATAATTCACCCCTCCACTTT.

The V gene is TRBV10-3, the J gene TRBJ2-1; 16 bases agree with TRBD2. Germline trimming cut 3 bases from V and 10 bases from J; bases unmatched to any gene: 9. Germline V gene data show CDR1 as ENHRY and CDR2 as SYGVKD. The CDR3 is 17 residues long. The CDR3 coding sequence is TGTGCCATCAGTGAACCCACCGGGACTAGCGGGGGGGCGGAGCAGTTCTTC. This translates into CAISEPTGTSGGAEQFF.

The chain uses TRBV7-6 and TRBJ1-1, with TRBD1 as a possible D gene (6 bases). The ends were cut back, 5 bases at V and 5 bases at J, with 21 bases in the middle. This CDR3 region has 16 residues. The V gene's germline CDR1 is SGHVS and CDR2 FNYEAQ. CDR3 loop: CASSPLTGLGFTEAFF. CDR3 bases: TGTGCCAGCAGCCCTTTGACAGGTCTGGGATTTACTGAAGCTTTCTTT.

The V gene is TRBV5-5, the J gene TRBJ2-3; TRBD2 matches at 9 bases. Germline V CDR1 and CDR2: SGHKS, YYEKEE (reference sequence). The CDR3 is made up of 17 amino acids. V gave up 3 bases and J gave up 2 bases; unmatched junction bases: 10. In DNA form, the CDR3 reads TGTGCCAGCAGCTCCGATCTGAGCGGGGGGCTCACAGATACGCAGTATTTT. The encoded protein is CASSSDLSGGLTDTQYF.

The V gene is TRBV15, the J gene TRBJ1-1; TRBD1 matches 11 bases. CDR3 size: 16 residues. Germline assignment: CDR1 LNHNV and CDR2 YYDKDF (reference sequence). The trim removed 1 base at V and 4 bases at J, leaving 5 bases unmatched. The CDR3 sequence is CATSRGTGTGGTEAFF. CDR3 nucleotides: TGTGCCACCAGCAGAGGAACCGGGACAGGGGGCACTGAAGCTTTCTTT.

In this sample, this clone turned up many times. The CDR3 is CASSLGGDEQFF. The DNA for the CDR3 is TGTGCCAGCAGCTTAGGGGGGGATGAGCAGTTCTTC. This rearrangement joins TRBV7-9 to TRBJ2-1; tentative D call: TRBD2 (6 bases). Germline CDR1 and CDR2: SEHNR and FQNEAQ (reference sequence). V lost 1 base to trimming and J lost 8 bases, with 6 bases between them. This CDR3 is 12 amino acids long.

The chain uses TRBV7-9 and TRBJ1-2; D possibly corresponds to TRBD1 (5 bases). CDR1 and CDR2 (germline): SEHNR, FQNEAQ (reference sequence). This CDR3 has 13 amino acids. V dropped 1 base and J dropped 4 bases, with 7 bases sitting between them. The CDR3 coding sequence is TGTGCCAGCAGCTTAGGGGGGGGCTATGGCTACACCTTC. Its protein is CASSLGGGYGYTF.

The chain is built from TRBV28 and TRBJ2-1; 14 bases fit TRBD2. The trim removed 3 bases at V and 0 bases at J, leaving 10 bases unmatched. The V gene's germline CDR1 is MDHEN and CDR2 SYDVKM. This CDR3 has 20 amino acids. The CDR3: CASSFGPGTSGGSSYNEQFF. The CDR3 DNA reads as TGTGCCAGCAGTTTTGGCCCCGGGACTAGCGGGGGAAGCTCCTACAATGAGCAGTTCTTC.

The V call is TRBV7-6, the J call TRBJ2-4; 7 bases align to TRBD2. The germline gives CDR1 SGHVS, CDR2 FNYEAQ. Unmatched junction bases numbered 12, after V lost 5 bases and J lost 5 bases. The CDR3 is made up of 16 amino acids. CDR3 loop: CASSLLGAGVENIQYF. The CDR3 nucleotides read TGTGCCAGCAGCCTACTGGGTGCGGGAGTGGAAAACATTCAGTACTTC.

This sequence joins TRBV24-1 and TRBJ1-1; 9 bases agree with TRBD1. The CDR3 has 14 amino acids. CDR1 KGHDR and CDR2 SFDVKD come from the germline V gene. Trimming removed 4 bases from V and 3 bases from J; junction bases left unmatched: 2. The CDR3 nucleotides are TGTGCCACCAGTGACGGACAGGGGTACACTGAAGCTTTCTTT. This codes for CATSDGQGYTEAFF.

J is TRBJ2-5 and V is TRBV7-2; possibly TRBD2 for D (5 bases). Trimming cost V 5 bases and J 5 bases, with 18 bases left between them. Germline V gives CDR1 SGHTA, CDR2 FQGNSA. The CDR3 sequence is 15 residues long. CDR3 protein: CASSPPGSRRETQYF. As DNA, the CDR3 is TGTGCCAGCAGCCCTCCGGGAAGCCGGAGGGAGACCCAGTACTTC.

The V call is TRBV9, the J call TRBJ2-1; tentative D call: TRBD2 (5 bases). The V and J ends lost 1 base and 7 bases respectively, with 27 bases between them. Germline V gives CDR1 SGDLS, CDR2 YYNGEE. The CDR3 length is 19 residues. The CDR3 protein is CASSVTVRATTTRTNEQFF. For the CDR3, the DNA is TGTGCCAGCAGCGTAACAGTTAGAGCCACTACCACTCGGACTAATGAGCAGTTCTTC.

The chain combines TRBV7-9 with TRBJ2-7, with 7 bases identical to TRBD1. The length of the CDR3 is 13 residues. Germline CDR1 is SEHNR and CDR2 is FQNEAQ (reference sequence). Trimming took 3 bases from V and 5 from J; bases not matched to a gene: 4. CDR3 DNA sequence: TGTGCCAGCAGCTTGGGAGACAGGGACGAGCAGTACGTC. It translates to CASSLGDRDEQYV.

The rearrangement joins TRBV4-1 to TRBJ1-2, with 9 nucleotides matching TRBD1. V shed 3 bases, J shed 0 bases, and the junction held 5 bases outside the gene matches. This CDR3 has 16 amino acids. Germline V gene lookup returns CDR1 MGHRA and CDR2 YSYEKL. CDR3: CASSHFRDRANYGYTF. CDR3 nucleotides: TGCGCCAGCAGCCATTTCCGGGACAGGGCTAACTATGGCTACACCTTC.